This T cell receptor (beta chain) was sequenced during a study of shared clonotypes between healthy human individuals. Sequencing was performed with immunoSEQ multiplex PCR; in TCRdb, only in-frame clones are kept and a portion is missing. The table records hundreds of thousands of clones, roughly 94% of them present only once. CD45RO-negative, CCR7-selected cells formed the naive CD8 fraction, which excluded terminally differentiated effector memory CD45RA+ cells. Every contributor of samples was a Caucasian grown-up residing in Nashville, Tennessee. The sequence was obtained from a man aged 30 to 45 in good health. Sequenced: naive CD8+ T cells sorted from blood.

CDR3 protein: CSVSQGQDHNYGYTF. For the CDR3, the DNA is TGCAGCGTTAGCCAGGGACAGGACCATAACTATGGCTACACCTTC. The chain links TRBV29-1 to TRBJ1-2; 8 nucleotides align to TRBD1. Germline CDR1 is SQVTM and CDR2 is ANQGSEA. The CDR3 runs 15 residues. After removal of 5 bases from V and 1 base from J, the junction contained 9 bases not matched to a gene.